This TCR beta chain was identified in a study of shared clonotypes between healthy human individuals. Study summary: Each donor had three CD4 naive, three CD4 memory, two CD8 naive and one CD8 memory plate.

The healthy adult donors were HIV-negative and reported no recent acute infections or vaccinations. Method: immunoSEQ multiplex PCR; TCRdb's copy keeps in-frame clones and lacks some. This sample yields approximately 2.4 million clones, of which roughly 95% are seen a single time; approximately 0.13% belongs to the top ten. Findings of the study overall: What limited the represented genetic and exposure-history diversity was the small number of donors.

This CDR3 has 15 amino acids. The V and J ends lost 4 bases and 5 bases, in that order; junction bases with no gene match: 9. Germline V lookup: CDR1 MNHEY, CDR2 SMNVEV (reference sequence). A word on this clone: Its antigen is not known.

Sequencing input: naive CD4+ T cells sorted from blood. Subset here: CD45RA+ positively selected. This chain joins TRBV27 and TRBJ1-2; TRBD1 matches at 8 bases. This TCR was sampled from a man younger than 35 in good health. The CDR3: CASSSTTGGPYGYTF. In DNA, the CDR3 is TGTGCCAGCAGTTCGACTACAGGGGGTCCATATGGCTACACCTTC.